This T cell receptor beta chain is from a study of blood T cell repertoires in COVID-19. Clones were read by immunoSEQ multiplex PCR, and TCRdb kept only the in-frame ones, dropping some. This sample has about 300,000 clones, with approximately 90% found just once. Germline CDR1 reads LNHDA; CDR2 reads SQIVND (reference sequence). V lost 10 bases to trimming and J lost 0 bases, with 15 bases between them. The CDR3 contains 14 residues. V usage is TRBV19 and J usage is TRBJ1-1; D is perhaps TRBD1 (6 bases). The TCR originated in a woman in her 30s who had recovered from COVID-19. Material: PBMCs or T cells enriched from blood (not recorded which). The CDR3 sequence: CAIKPGHLNTEAFF. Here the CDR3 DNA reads TGTGCCATTAAACCGGGACACCTGAACACTGAAGCTTTCTTT.